The T cell receptor (beta chain) described here comes from a study of T cell changes during pregnancy in multiple sclerosis. TCRdb's table, derived via immunoSEQ multiplex PCR, lists solely in-frame clones and lacks some. The top ten clones hold approximately 2.5% of a sample with around 78,000 clones, around 93% of them seen once. This TCR was sampled from a female donor with multiple sclerosis, enrolled in a pregnancy study. The material sequenced was peripheral blood, taken in the second trimester of pregnancy.

The CDR3 DNA is TGTGCCAGCAGCCCACTAGCGGGGGGGCCAGATACGCAGTATTTT. Protein sequence: CASSPLAGGPDTQYF. This chain connects TRBV6-5 to TRBJ2-3, with 13 bases lining up with TRBD2. Per germline, CDR1 MNHEY and CDR2 SVGAGI. The CDR3 spans 15 residues. With 6 bases clipped from V and 4 bases from J, the junction kept 4 bases outside the gene matches.